Listed below are T cell receptor beta chains from one sample, sequenced in a study of cytomegalovirus exposure and HLA in healthy donors. The repertoire was sequenced with immunoSEQ multiplex PCR; TCRdb's copy has only in-frame clones and lacks some. Of about 120,000 clones listed, about 84% are singletons. The sequenced material came from PBMCs. The source of these receptors is a woman aged 25 to 45 in good health and CMV-seronegative. The CDR3 runs from the conserved cysteine through the conserved F or W. A D gene is named only where the DNA matches it firmly. Only part of the rows carry a size: once, few, many, or a class if the clone is expanded.

V gene	clone size	CDR3 length	J gene	D gene	CDR3 DNA	CDR3 protein
TRBV6-5	-	15	TRBJ1-1	TRBD1	TGTGCCAGCAGGCCACGACAGGGGTTGAACACTGAAGCTTTCTTT	CASRPRQGLNTEAFF
TRBV10-3	-	16	TRBJ1-3	-	TGTGCCATCAGTGAAGTAAAAGGACTGGCTGGAAACACCATATATTTT	CAISEVKGLAGNTIYF
TRBV4-1	-	19	TRBJ2-6	-	TGCGCCAGCAGCCACCTCGGAAGGGCAGGGGTATCTGGGGCCAACGTCCTGACTTTC	CASSHLGRAGVSGANVLTF
TRBV6-4	-	15	TRBJ2-3	TRBD2	TGTGCCAGCAGTGACCAGGGAGGGAGCACAGATACGCAGTATTTT	CASSDQGGSTDTQYF
TRBV27	-	14	TRBJ2-5	TRBD1	TGTGCCAGCAGTTTCCGGGACAGCCAAGAGACCCAGTACTTC	CASSFRDSQETQYF
TRBV9	-	15	TRBJ2-1	TRBD2	TGTGCCAGCAGCGCTAGCGGGGGGCTTTACAATGAGCAGTTCTTC	CASSASGGLYNEQFF
TRBV10-3	-	14	TRBJ2-1	TRBD2	TGTGCCATTTCAGCGGGGGGAACGTACAATGAGCAGTTCTTC	CAISAGGTYNEQFF
TRBV19	few	14	TRBJ1-6	-	TGTGCCAGTAGTATAATGTCGGGGGATTCACCCCTCCACTTT	CASSIMSGDSPLHF
TRBV9	-	11	TRBJ2-1	-	TGTGCCAGCGGACTACCCGATGAGCAGTTCTTC	CASGLPDEQFF
TRBV9	-	15	TRBJ2-1	-	TGTGCCAGCAGCGCCGACTCCCTGAGCGGTGATGAGCAGTTCTTC	CASSADSLSGDEQFF
TRBV5-1	-	13	TRBJ1-1	TRBD1	TGCGCCAGCAGCATTGACAGGGGTAGTCTGGCTTTCTTT	CASSIDRGSLAFF
TRBV2	-	14	TRBJ2-5	TRBD2	TGTGCCAGCAGTGAACCGGGGGGGCTGAAGACCCAGTACTTC	CASSEPGGLKTQYF
TRBV15	-	14	TRBJ1-2	-	TGTGCCACCAAGGACAGAGTCTCTAACTATGGCTACACCTTC	CATKDRVSNYGYTF
TRBV2	-	14	TRBJ2-5	-	TGTGCCAGCCCCGGACTAACAGAACAAGAGACCCAGTACTTC	CASPGLTEQETQYF
TRBV4-1	-	15	TRBJ2-7	-	TGCGCCAGCAGCCAAGGAGTAGCGGAAACCTACGAGCAGTACTTC	CASSQGVAETYEQYF
TRBV5-4	once	15	TRBJ2-7	TRBD1	TGTGCCAGCAGCAACCGGACAGGGAAAGGGGGCGAGCAGTACTTC	CASSNRTGKGGEQYF
TRBV7-2	once	15	TRBJ2-3	TRBD1	TGTGCCAGCAGCTTTCTCAGGGGGCAGTTGGATACGCAGTATTTT	CASSFLRGQLDTQYF
TRBV19	-	15	TRBJ1-6	-	TGTGCCAGTAGTATAGATCGGGGGATCAGGTCACCCCTCCACTTT	CASSIDRGIRSPLHF
TRBV5-3	-	18	TRBJ2-2	TRBD1	TGTGCCAGAAGCTTGGTACAGGGGGCGGGAAGGTACACCGGGGAGCTGTTTTTT	CARSLVQGAGRYTGELFF
TRBV5-4	-	13	TRBJ2-3	TRBD2	TGTGCCAGCAGCCCGACTAGCTCAGATACGCAGTATTTT	CASSPTSSDTQYF
TRBV5-4	-	13	TRBJ1-2	-	TGTGCCAGCAGCTTGTCAACAATACATGGCTACACCTTC	CASSLSTIHGYTF
TRBV5-4	-	16	TRBJ2-1	TRBD2	TGTGCCAGCAGCCTGCTAGCGGGGGGGCCTGTCAATGAGCAGTTCTTC	CASSLLAGGPVNEQFF
TRBV11-3	-	14	TRBJ1-2	-	TGTGCCAGCAGCTTAGGACCGGCAGGGAATGGCTACACCTTC	CASSLGPAGNGYTF
TRBV7-6	-	19	TRBJ2-5	-	TGTGCCAGCAGCGTAAGCCCCCACCGGGGCGGGGCCTACCAAGAGACCCAGTACTTC	CASSVSPHRGGAYQETQYF
TRBV18	-	17	TRBJ2-5	TRBD2	TGTGCCAGCTCACCACCCCCCTCGCGGGGGGCCCAAGAGACCCAGTACTTC	CASSPPPSRGAQETQYF
TRBV2	-	16	TRBJ1-1	-	TGTGCCAGCAGTGCGCGGGGTCCAAGACCGAACACTGAAGCTTTCTTT	CASSARGPRPNTEAFF
TRBV12-5	-	19	TRBJ2-3	TRBD2	TGTGCTAGTGGTTTGACCTGGACTAGCGGGGGCCTCGGCACAGATACGCAGTATTTT	CASGLTWTSGGLGTDTQYF
TRBV9	-	15	TRBJ2-3	-	TGTGCCAGCAGCTCGCGACAGGCAGTCACAGATACGCAGTATTTT	CASSSRQAVTDTQYF
TRBV6-1	-	15	TRBJ1-2	TRBD1	TGTGCCAGCAGTGTGAGGACGGGACAGGGGGCTGGCTACACCTTC	CASSVRTGQGAGYTF
TRBV6-6	-	15	TRBJ1-3	-	TGTGCCAGCCACAATCCCTCGGCGGCTGGAAACACCATATATTTT	CASHNPSAAGNTIYF
TRBV18	few	14	TRBJ1-1	-	TGTGCCAGCTCAGAGGACTCGTTGTACACTGAAGCTTTCTTT	CASSEDSLYTEAFF
TRBV5-6	few	13	TRBJ1-1	TRBD1	TGTGCCAGCAGCTTGGAGGGGGCGGGTGAAGCTTTCTTT	CASSLEGAGEAFF
TRBV2	-	13	TRBJ2-2	TRBD1	TGTGCCAGCAGAGACAGGGGAGCCGGGGAGCTGTTTTTT	CASRDRGAGELFF
TRBV6-5	once	16	TRBJ2-5	TRBD1	TGTGCCAGCAGTTTCCGGGACAGGGGGTGGAGGGAGACCCAGTACTTC	CASSFRDRGWRETQYF
TRBV6-5	-	13	TRBJ1-2	TRBD1	TGTGCCAGCAGTGAACAGGGGGCGCGTGGCTACACCTTC	CASSEQGARGYTF
TRBV9	-	15	TRBJ1-4	TRBD1	TGTGCCAGCAGCCCCCGGACAGGGGGCGGTGAAAAACTGTTTTTT	CASSPRTGGGEKLFF
TRBV7-9	once	15	TRBJ1-2	-	TGTGCCAGCAGCTTAGGCTCGAACAGGCTGGATGGCTACACCTTC	CASSLGSNRLDGYTF
TRBV18	-	14	TRBJ1-1	TRBD1	TGTGCCAGCTCACTTGACAGGGTCATTACTGAAGCTTTCTTT	CASSLDRVITEAFF
TRBV5-6	few	18	TRBJ2-7	TRBD1	TGTGCCAGCAGCTCCCAGGGACAGTATGGCCAAGACTCCTACGAGCAGTACTTC	CASSSQGQYGQDSYEQYF
TRBV30	-	16	TRBJ1-1	TRBD1	TGTGCCTGGAACCGGGACAGCGTCCCTGGGAACACTGAAGCTTTCTTT	CAWNRDSVPGNTEAFF